The entry below gives a single T cell receptor beta chain sequence along with its context. Its specificity is not known. This specimen belongs to a study of T cell responses to AZD1222 COVID-19 vaccine. General study findings and limits: Of the AZD1222 recipients, only 6 or 7 were seropositive at baseline.

This CDR3 contains 13 residues. The germline V gene encodes CDR1 MNHNS and CDR2 SASEGT. Trimming removed 5 bases at V and 5 bases at J, with 9 bases between. Repertoires were generated with immunoSEQ multiplex PCR, while TCRdb's copy carries only in-frame clones and drops some. The sample contains about 75,000 clones, over 75% of which appear only once. The sequence was collected from an adult who received the AZD1222 COVID-19 vaccine. The chain uses TRBV6-1 and TRBJ2-2; possible D gene TRBD1, 6 bases. This material consisted of peripheral blood, taken 28 days after the second AZD1222 dose. The CDR3 here is CASSFTGTGELFF. The CDR3 DNA is TGTGCCAGCAGTTTCACAGGGACCGGGGAGCTGTTTTTT.